Each of the 14 T cell receptor beta chains below was sequenced from the same sample in a study of control samples from healthy donors and cancer patients. The data were produced by immunoSEQ multiplex PCR, yet TCRdb's version contains in-frame clones alone and is incomplete. The table shows about 86,000 clones, with over 90% occurring only once. Specimen: blood. Every receptor here comes from a woman aged 25 to 45 in good health.

The chain carries TRBV19 and TRBJ2-1; 14 bases fit TRBD2. The ends lost 4 bases at V and 6 bases at J; junction bases unmatched: 17. The CDR3 runs to 20 residues. Germline V lookup: CDR1 LNHDA, CDR2 SQIVND (reference sequence). CDR3 amino acids: CASSTRLAGGLRGSRNEQFF. CDR3 nucleotide sequence: TGTGCCAGTAGTACAAGACTAGCGGGAGGGTTGAGAGGTTCTCGCAATGAGCAGTTCTTC.

V gene TRBV5-1 combines with J gene TRBJ1-4; D may be TRBD1 (5 bases). CDR1 is SGHRS, CDR2 YFSETQ, per germline. V was shortened by 3 bases and J by 8 bases, with 14 bases between the two germline ends. The CDR3 length is 14 residues. CDR3 in amino acids: CASSSTGFREKLFF. CDR3 sequence (DNA): TGCGCCAGCAGCTCAACAGGATTTAGGGAAAAACTGTTTTTT.

The chain recombines TRBV15 with TRBJ2-7; D gene uncertain. The CDR3 contains 16 residues. Germline V CDR1 and CDR2: LNHNV, YYDKDF (reference sequence). Between the trimmed V and J ends, which lost 1 base and 0 bases, there was a span of 13 bases. In DNA, the CDR3 is TGTGCCACCAGCAGAGGGGTGGTGGGAACCTCCTACGAGCAGTACTTC. Translation: CATSRGVVGTSYEQYF.

The chain has TRBV2 and TRBJ2-2; maybe TRBD2 (6 bases). The V end lost 2 bases, the J end lost 3 bases, and 13 bases lay between the germline ends. Looked up from germline, CDR1 is SNHLY and CDR2 is FYNNEI. The CDR3 has 16 residues. CDR3: CASSESGSGHTGELFF. DNA of the CDR3: TGTGCCAGCAGTGAATCTGGTAGCGGCCACACCGGGGAGCTGTTTTTT. The whole variable domain, remainder taken from reference TRBV2 and TRBJ2-2, is EPEVTQTPSHQVTQMGQEVILRCVPISNHLYFYWYRQILGQKVEFLVSFYNNEISEKSEIFDDQFSVERPDGSNFTLKIRSTKLEDSAMYFCASSESGSGHTGELFFGEGSRLTVL.

The chain joins TRBV18 to TRBJ1-1, with 7 positions matching TRBD1. The germline gives CDR1 KGHSH, CDR2 LQKENI. With 3 bases clipped from V and 7 bases from J, the junction kept 2 bases outside the gene matches. This CDR3 has 12 residues. The CDR3 coding sequence is TGTGCCAGCTCACCGTACAGGGGTGAAGCTTTCTTT. This encodes CASSPYRGEAFF.

The chain carries TRBV27 and TRBJ1-2, with 10 bases that match TRBD1. The V gene end was trimmed by 3 bases and the J gene end by 2 bases; junction bases not matched to a gene: 3. Germline CDR1 MNHEY, CDR2 SMNVEV (reference sequence). The CDR3 consists of 15 residues. CDR3 loop: CASSLVGQGNYGYTF. DNA for the CDR3: TGTGCCAGCAGTTTGGTGGGACAGGGGAACTATGGCTACACCTTC.

This clone was picked up one time. The CDR3 bases are TGTGCCACCAGTGATTCTTCACTCCCGGAGGGTTATGAGCAGTTCTTC. It codes for CATSDSSLPEGYEQFF. The chain links TRBV24-1 to TRBJ2-1, with a tentative D call TRBD2 (6 bases). The length of the CDR3 is 16 residues. V lost 2 bases, J lost 8 bases, and 18 bases lay in between. The V gene's germline CDR1 is KGHDR and CDR2 SFDVKD.

The V gene is TRBV19, the J gene TRBJ2-5; D may be TRBD1 (6 bases). V lost 4 bases and J 4 bases, leaving 13 bases between the germline ends. Germline V lookup: CDR1 LNHDA, CDR2 SQIVND (reference sequence). The CDR3 consists of 14 residues. DNA of the CDR3: TGTGCCAGTAGTACCCTCCAGGGGAGAGAGACCCAGTACTTC. Its translation: CASSTLQGRETQYF.

This chain links TRBV19 with TRBJ1-2; D is perhaps TRBD1 (5 bases). CDR1 is LNHDA and CDR2 is SQIVND in the germline V gene (reference sequence). This CDR3 comprises 16 residues. Trimming shortened V by 1 base and J by 5 bases, and 17 bases separated the two germline ends. CDR3 in DNA: TGTGCCAGTAGTATAGCCCGGGACCCGAGGCGGTATGGCTACACCTTC. Amino acid sequence: CASSIARDPRRYGYTF.

The rearrangement uses TRBV10-3 and TRBJ1-2; maybe TRBD1 (5 bases). Trimming cost V 3 bases and J 4 bases, with 9 bases left between them. This CDR3 comprises 13 residues. Germline CDR1 reads ENHRY; CDR2 reads SYGVKD. CDR3 loop: CAISEYGGYGYTF. The CDR3, as DNA: TGTGCCATCAGTGAATACGGGGGCTATGGCTACACCTTC.

This chain connects TRBV11-2 to TRBJ2-2; TRBD2 might be the D (6 bases). With 5 bases removed from V and 7 bases from J, the gap between germline ends came to 14 bases. This CDR3 region has 14 residues. CDR1 and CDR2 from the germline V gene are SGHAT and FQNNGV. CDR3: CASSPRRGGGELFF. The CDR3 DNA reads as TGTGCCAGCAGCCCTCGTCGGGGAGGCGGGGAGCTGTTTTTT.

This chain links TRBV19 with TRBJ1-2, with D hard to call. The V gene's germline CDR1 is LNHDA and CDR2 SQIVND (reference sequence). Trimming removed 0 bases from V and 2 bases from J, with 16 bases in between. The CDR3 has 17 amino acids. The CDR3 nucleotides read TGTGCCAGTAGTATAGATTCTGGGTGGCACCAGAACTATGGCTACACCTTC. Its translation is CASSIDSGWHQNYGYTF.

The chain couples TRBV2 to TRBJ1-1, with 9 bases lining up with TRBD1. This CDR3 contains 14 residues. The V gene's germline CDR1 is SNHLY and CDR2 FYNNEI. This CDR3 is CAGDRGGGNTEAFF. CDR3 bases: TGTGCTGGAGACAGGGGGGGAGGGAACACTGAAGCTTTCTTT.

This clone came up once. The chain employs TRBV10-1 and TRBJ2-1; D gene unclear. The germline V and J ends were trimmed by 6 bases and 0 bases, with 12 bases remaining between them. Germline CDR1 is WNHNN and CDR2 is SYGVQD (reference sequence). CDR3 length: 15 amino acids. As DNA, the CDR3 is TGCGCCAGCAGCCCCCGGGCGAGCTCCTACAATGAGCAGTTCTTC. It is translated as CASSPRASSYNEQFF.